Shown below are 18 T cell receptor beta chains from a single sample sequenced in a study of cytotoxic CD8 clonotypes in ibrutinib-treated CLL. The data were produced by immunoSEQ multiplex PCR, yet TCRdb's version contains in-frame clones alone and is incomplete. The table includes a few hundred thousand clones, 67% detected once. The sequencing used PBMCs, collected after 36 months of ibrutinib treatment. Source of these receptors: a human donor with chronic lymphocytic leukemia.

This clone was counted a few times. V gene TRBV4-1 combines with J gene TRBJ1-5, with a possible D match to TRBD1 (6 bases). Germline V gene sequence: CDR1 MGHRA, CDR2 YSYEKL. V was shortened by 1 base and J by 3 bases, with 13 bases between the two germline ends. This CDR3 is built from 16 residues. In DNA, the CDR3 is TGCGCCAGCAGCCAAGCCCTGACAGGCTTCAATCAGCCCCAGCATTTT. This encodes CASSQALTGFNQPQHF.

CDR3 sequence reads: CSVELRQGAYEQYF. DNA of the CDR3: TGCAGCGTTGAACTAAGACAGGGGGCCTACGAGCAGTACTTC. The J gene is TRBJ2-7, the V gene TRBV29-1; TRBD1 agrees at 9 bases. The CDR3 loop spans 14 amino acids. With 2 bases clipped from V and 2 bases from J, the junction kept 4 bases outside the gene matches. CDR1 is SQVTM and CDR2 is ANQGSEA in the germline V gene.

The chain is built from TRBV5-5 and TRBJ2-2; D is unresolved. V was pared by 10 bases and J by 5 bases, with 15 bases between. The V gene's germline CDR1 is SGHKS and CDR2 YYEKEE (reference sequence). The length of the CDR3 is 13 residues. The CDR3 DNA is TGTGCCTCCTCTAATCTGAAGACCGGGGAGCTGTTTTTT. Translating it yields CASSNLKTGELFF.

The chain uses TRBV29-1 and TRBJ2-7; D not resolved. Looked up from germline, CDR1 is SQVTM and CDR2 is ANQGSEA. This CDR3 contains 14 residues. Trimming removed 3 bases at V and 0 bases at J, with 12 bases between. CDR3 sequence reads: CSVELSRSSYEQYF. DNA for the CDR3: TGCAGCGTTGAGTTAAGCCGGAGCTCCTACGAGCAGTACTTC.

The V gene is TRBV5-1, the J gene TRBJ2-1, with D tentatively TRBD2 (7 bases). Per the germline V gene, CDR1 is SGHRS and CDR2 is YFSETQ. The CDR3 is 15 amino acids. V lost 0 bases and J lost 8, with 15 bases in between. The CDR3 DNA follows: TGCGCCAGCAGCTTGGGGCGGGGGCGCCCCGATGAGCAGTTCTTC. Its translation is CASSLGRGRPDEQFF.

In its sample, this clone was seen a few times. The CDR3 sequence is CASSETSRVYNEQFF. The CDR3 coding sequence is TGCGCCAGCAGTGAAACTAGTCGGGTCTACAATGAGCAGTTCTTC. The chain combines TRBV10-1 with TRBJ2-1, with D maybe TRBD2 (5 bases). Trimming took off 3 bases at V and 3 bases at J, with 12 bases between the two ends. Germline CDR1 and CDR2: WNHNN and SYGVQD (reference sequence). This CDR3 is built from 15 residues.

The chain employs TRBV6-1 and TRBJ2-7; 12 nucleotides agree with TRBD1. V trimming: 2 bases; J trimming: 5 bases; junction bases outside the gene matches: 4. Germline assignment: CDR1 MNHNS and CDR2 SASEGT. The CDR3 loop spans 15 amino acids. CDR3 DNA sequence: TGTGCCAGCAGTGAACCGGGACAGGGGGCTGACGAGCAGTACTTC. The encoded protein is CASSEPGQGADEQYF.

The DNA for the CDR3 is TGCGCCAGCAGCCCCAGAGGGGCCAGTAGCAATCAGCCCCAGCATTTT. It encodes CASSPRGASSNQPQHF. The gene calls are TRBV4-1 and TRBJ1-5, with D tentatively TRBD1 (5 bases). Trimming stripped 4 bases from V and 0 bases from J, with 13 bases between. The CDR3 runs 16 residues. Germline-derived CDR1 and CDR2 are MGHRA and YSYEKL.

This clone showed up just a few times. Additional DNA sequences in this sample encode the identical CDR3. V is TRBV9 and J is TRBJ1-2; D is possibly TRBD1 (5 bases). Trimming removed 5 bases at V and 7 bases at J, with 12 bases between. The CDR3 has 12 residues. From germline, CDR1 is SGDLS and CDR2 YYNGEE. The CDR3 coding sequence is TGTGCCAGCAGTGGGACCCTTAGTGGCTACACCTTC. It yields the protein CASSGTLSGYTF.

This chain joins TRBV7-6 and TRBJ2-7; TRBD1 agrees at 7 bases. CDR3 length: 14 residues. Germline V gene sequence: CDR1 SGHVS, CDR2 FNYEAQ. V trimming: 0 bases; J trimming: 4 bases; junction bases outside the gene matches: 3. The CDR3 reads CASSLADRDYEQYF. The CDR3 region has the DNA TGTGCCAGCAGCTTAGCCGACAGGGATTACGAGCAGTACTTC.

J is TRBJ2-5 and V is TRBV2; tentatively, D is TRBD1 or TRBD2 (5 bases each). The CDR3 loop spans 14 amino acids. V was pared by 4 bases and J by 4 bases, with 13 bases between. The germline CDR1 and CDR2 sequences are SNHLY and FYNNEI. The chain's CDR3 is CASSGGDGGETQYF. In nucleotides, the CDR3 is TGTGCCAGCAGTGGGGGCGATGGGGGAGAGACCCAGTACTTC.

This clone was observed once. This chain uses TRBV29-1 with TRBJ1-1; tentatively, D is TRBD1 (6 bases). The CDR3 has 14 amino acids. Germline assignment: CDR1 SQVTM and CDR2 ANQGSEA. V was pared by 2 bases and J by 2 bases, with 12 bases between. The CDR3 loop is CSVERGVLNTEAFF. The CDR3 DNA is TGCAGCGTTGAAAGGGGGGTCCTTAACACTGAAGCTTTCTTT.

The chain has TRBV19 and TRBJ1-2, with D hard to call. Trimming pared 0 bases from V and 4 bases from J, leaving 6 bases between. The germline CDR1 and CDR2 sequences are LNHDA and SQIVND (reference sequence). The CDR3 totals 13 residues. CDR3 loop: CASSIELGYGYTF. The CDR3, as DNA: TGTGCCAGTAGTATAGAGTTGGGCTATGGCTACACCTTC.

This chain connects TRBV27 to TRBJ2-1; TRBD1 matches 9 bases. Losses at the gene ends were 0 bases for V and 5 bases for J; bases not matched to a gene: 2. Germline CDR1 reads MNHEY; CDR2 reads SMNVEV (reference sequence). This CDR3 has 15 amino acids. In DNA, the CDR3 is TGTGCCAGCAGTTTATCGAGGACAGGGGACAATGAGCAGTTCTTC. Its protein product is CASSLSRTGDNEQFF.

The chain couples TRBV6-6 to TRBJ2-1, with TRBD2 identical over 9 bases. Trimming removed 4 bases from V and 6 bases from J; junction bases left unmatched: 7. This CDR3 is 15 amino acids long. Germline loops: CDR1 MNHNY, CDR2 SVGAGI (reference sequence). The DNA of the CDR3 is TGTGCCAGCAGTTCGGGACTAGCCGTTCGCAATGAGCAGTTCTTC. It specifies CASSSGLAVRNEQFF.

The chain recombines TRBV5-4 with TRBJ2-2; D is ambiguous. Looked up from germline, CDR1 is SGHNT and CDR2 is YYREEE (reference sequence). This CDR3 comprises 14 residues. The V gene lost 0 bases and the J gene lost 3 bases, with 6 bases spanning the gap. The CDR3 DNA follows: TGTGCCAGCAGCTTGGACAGATACACCGGGGAGCTGTTTTTT. It translates to CASSLDRYTGELFF.

CDR3 sequence: CASGTGQGYEKLFF. CDR3 coding DNA: TGTGCCAGCGGGACGGGACAGGGCTACGAAAAACTGTTTTTT. The chain couples TRBV6-5 to TRBJ1-4, with 9 bases fitting TRBD1. CDR3 length equals 14 residues. Germline-derived CDR1 and CDR2 are MNHEY and SVGAGI. V was clipped by 8 bases and J by 8 bases; unmatched bases: 9.

The V and J genes are TRBV5-4 and TRBJ2-3; D is perhaps TRBD2 (6 bases). Germline assignment: CDR1 SGHNT and CDR2 YYREEE (reference sequence). V was pared by 4 bases and J by 0 bases, with 15 bases between. The CDR3 runs to 16 residues. The CDR3 protein is CASSDPSATSTDTQYF. The CDR3 DNA reads as TGTGCCAGCAGCGATCCTAGCGCCACTAGCACAGATACGCAGTATTTT.